Listed below are T cell receptor beta chains from one sample, sequenced in a study of Ad26.COV2.S vaccination and SARS-CoV-2 variants. Only in-frame clones appear in the TCRdb table, and some are missing; sequencing was by immunoSEQ multiplex PCR. The profile shows about 350,000 clones, 70% to 90% of them singletons. Sequenced material: peripheral blood, taken in a trial of Ad26.COV2.S vaccine versus placebo. These receptors all come from a person aged 18-65 years who received the Ad26.COV2.S COVID-19 vaccine or a placebo. The conserved cysteine and the conserved F or W are not part of the CDR3 here. Each record gives: V gene, clone size, CDR3 length, D gene, J gene, CDR3 protein. A D gene is named only where the DNA matches it firmly. For some rows the clone size is stated as once, few or many, or as a class when expanded; others skip it.

TRBV10-3	.	12	.	TRBJ1-2	AISDYLNLDGYT
TRBV25-1	.	12	.	TRBJ2-6	ASSPSGGANVLT
TRBV9	.	12	TRBD1	TRBJ1-2	ASSVDGRGNGYT
TRBV11-1	.	13	TRBD1	TRBJ1-2	ASSRDREANYGYT
TRBV5-1	.	13	TRBD1	TRBJ2-7	ASSLEGQGSYEQY
TRBV19	.	15	TRBD2	TRBJ2-1	ASSIEASGNIYNEQF
TRBV28	.	10	.	TRBJ1-2	ASSLLRYGYT
TRBV6-2/TRBV6-3	.	11	.	TRBJ2-1	ASSSGTHNEQF
TRBV7-2	.	14	TRBD1	TRBJ2-1	ASSYPGQGPYNEQF
TRBV30	once	12	.	TRBJ1-2	ACREWGAHYGYT
TRBV7-8	.	11	.	TRBJ2-7	ASSSQTLYEQY
TRBV4-2	once	12	.	TRBJ1-4	ASSQTQGFEKLF
TRBV19	once	11	.	TRBJ1-4	ASSGIGDEKLF
TRBV6-5	.	13	.	TRBJ1-6	ASSHTTLKDSPLH
TRBV3-1/TRBV3-2	.	15	TRBD2	TRBJ2-7	ASSQALGLAGSYEQY
TRBV28	once	13	.	TRBJ1-2	ASRGGWETNYGYT
TRBV28	.	13	TRBD2	TRBJ2-7	ASSLAGGLNREQY
TRBV7-6	.	10	.	TRBJ2-5	ASSLVLETQY
TRBV6-2/TRBV6-3	.	16	TRBD2	TRBJ2-2	ASSYRRTSGANTGELF
TRBV27	.	11	.	TRBJ1-2	ASSRGDLYGYT
TRBV27	once	13	TRBD2	TRBJ2-7	ASSIIAGVVHEQY
TRBV28	medium-sized	15	TRBD2	TRBJ2-1	ASSLSTSGSSYNEQF
TRBV20-1	.	11	.	TRBJ2-7	SASRQGRYEQY
TRBV4-1	.	14	TRBD2	TRBJ2-1	ASSRDGRAWGDEQF
TRBV10-3	.	12	.	TRBJ1-1	AISDGRMNTEAF
TRBV11-2	.	11	.	TRBJ2-5	ASSFRGGETQY
TRBV19	.	16	TRBD1	TRBJ1-5	ASKSADRGFFSNQPQH
TRBV4-3	.	15	TRBD2	TRBJ2-1	ASSQDITGGSYNEQF
TRBV19	.	11	.	TRBJ1-2	ASMGSRYYGYT
TRBV6-6	.	13	.	TRBJ1-2	ASNPGSGGKYGYT
TRBV12-5	.	14	.	TRBJ2-1	ASGLVLGQGYNEQF
TRBV5-1	.	12	.	TRBJ2-7	ASSWGSDSYEQY
TRBV21-1	.	12	.	TRBJ1-1	ASSKDGGTTEAF
TRBV19	.	13	TRBD2	TRBJ2-3	ASSSSSGIRDTQY
TRBV7-2	.	15	TRBD2	TRBJ2-2	ASSGTSGGVNTGELF
TRBV24-1	.	11	.	TRBJ1-2	ATSDLGGWGYT
TRBV30	.	11	.	TRBJ2-7	AWSVDSGYEQY
TRBV7-8	.	12	TRBD1	TRBJ2-7	ASSFLGQTYEQY
TRBV12-3/TRBV12-4	.	11	TRBD1	TRBJ1-6	ASSTGGRSPLH
TRBV28	.	14	TRBD2	TRBJ2-1	ASLSSAGTYYNEQF
TRBV29-1	.	14	.	TRBJ2-1	SVEPEDSSVNNEQF